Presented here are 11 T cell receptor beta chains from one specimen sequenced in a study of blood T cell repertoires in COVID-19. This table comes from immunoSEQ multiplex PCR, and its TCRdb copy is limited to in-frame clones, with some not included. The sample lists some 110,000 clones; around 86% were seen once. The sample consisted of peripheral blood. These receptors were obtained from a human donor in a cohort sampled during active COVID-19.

CDR3 amino acids: CASSIPGGSTEAFF. The DNA of the CDR3 is TGTGCCAGTAGTATTCCTGGAGGGAGCACTGAAGCTTTCTTT. This chain uses TRBV19 with TRBJ1-1; D is unclear. This CDR3 has 14 residues. The V and J ends lost 3 bases and 4 bases respectively, with 12 bases between them. The V gene's germline CDR1 is LNHDA and CDR2 SQIVND (reference sequence). The full variable domain, completed using reference TRBV19 and TRBJ1-1, is DGGITQSPKYLFRKEGQNVTLSCEQNLNHDAMYWYRQDPGQGLRLIYYSQIVNDFQKGDIAEGYSVSREKKESFPLTVTSAQKNPTAFYLCASSIPGGSTEAFFGQGTRLTVV.

The CDR3 DNA sequence: TGTGCCAGCAGCTTAGGCCCTGGGGCTAGCGGGAGGGCCGGATCCTACGAGCAGTACTTC. It encodes CASSLGPGASGRAGSYEQYF. The V call is TRBV7-6, the J call TRBJ2-7; 12 bases match TRBD2. The CDR3 runs to 20 residues. Germline CDR1 reads SGHVS; CDR2 reads FNYEAQ. V was clipped by 1 base and J by 1 base; unmatched bases: 14.

The CDR3 protein is CASSLDRSNQPQHF. The CDR3 bases are TGCGCCAGCAGCTTGGACAGGTCGAATCAGCCCCAGCATTTT. The gene calls are TRBV10-2 and TRBJ1-5; 7 bases agree with TRBD1. This CDR3 contains 14 residues. CDR1 WSHSY and CDR2 SAAADI come from the germline V gene. V trimming: 6 bases; J trimming: 4 bases; junction bases outside the gene matches: 6.

CDR3 amino acids: CSVGAGASNEQFF. The CDR3 DNA is TGCAGCGTTGGGGCGGGAGCTTCGAATGAGCAGTTCTTC. The V and J genes are TRBV29-1 and TRBJ2-1, with 7 bases matching TRBD2. CDR3 length: 13 residues. The V segment lost 4 bases and the J segment 7 bases; nucleotides outside the gene matches: 7. CDR1 and CDR2 (germline): SQVTM, ANQGSEA.

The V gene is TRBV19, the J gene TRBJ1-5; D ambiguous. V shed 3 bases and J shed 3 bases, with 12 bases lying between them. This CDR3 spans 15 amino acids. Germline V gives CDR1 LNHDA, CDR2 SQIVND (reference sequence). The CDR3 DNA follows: TGTGCCAGTAGTATGGGAGGGTCACCCAATCAGCCCCAGCATTTT. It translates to CASSMGGSPNQPQHF.

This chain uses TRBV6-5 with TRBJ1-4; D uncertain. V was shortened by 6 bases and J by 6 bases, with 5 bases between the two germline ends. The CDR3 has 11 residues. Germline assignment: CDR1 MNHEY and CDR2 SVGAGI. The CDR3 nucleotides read TGTGCCAGCAGCCCAGATGAAAAACTGTTTTTT. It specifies CASSPDEKLFF.

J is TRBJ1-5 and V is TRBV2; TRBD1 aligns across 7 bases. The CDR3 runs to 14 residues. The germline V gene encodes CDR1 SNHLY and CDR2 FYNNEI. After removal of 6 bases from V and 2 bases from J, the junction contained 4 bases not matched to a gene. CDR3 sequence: CASSATGGNQPQHF. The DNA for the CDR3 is TGTGCCAGCAGCGCAACAGGGGGCAATCAGCCCCAGCATTTT.

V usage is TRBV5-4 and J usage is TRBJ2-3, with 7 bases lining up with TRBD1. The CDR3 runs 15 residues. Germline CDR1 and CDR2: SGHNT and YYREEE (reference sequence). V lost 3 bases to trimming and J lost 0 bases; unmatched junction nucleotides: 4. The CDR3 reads CASSSGGTSTDTQYF. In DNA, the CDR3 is TGTGCCAGCAGCTCAGGGGGAACTAGCACAGATACGCAGTATTTT. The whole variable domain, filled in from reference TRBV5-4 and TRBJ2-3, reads ETGVTQSPTHLIKTRGQQVTLRCSSQSGHNTVSWYQQALGQGPQFIFQYYREEENGRGNFPPRFSGLQFPNYSSELNVNALELDDSALYLCASSSGGTSTDTQYFGPGTRLTVL.

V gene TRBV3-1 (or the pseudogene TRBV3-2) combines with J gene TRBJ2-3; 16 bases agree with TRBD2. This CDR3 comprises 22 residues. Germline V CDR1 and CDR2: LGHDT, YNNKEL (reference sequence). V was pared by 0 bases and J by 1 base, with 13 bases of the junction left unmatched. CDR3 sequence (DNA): TGTGCCAGCAGCCAAGATCGCCAAGCTGGGACTAGCGGGGGGGGCGGCACAGATACGCAGTATTTT. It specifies CASSQDRQAGTSGGGGTDTQYF.

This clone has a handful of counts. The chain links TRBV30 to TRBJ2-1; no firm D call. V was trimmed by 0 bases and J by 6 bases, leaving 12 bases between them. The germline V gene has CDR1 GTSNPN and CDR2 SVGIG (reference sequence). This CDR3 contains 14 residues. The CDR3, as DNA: TGTGCCTGGAGTGTCTTAGGTACGGGCAATGAGCAGTTCTTC. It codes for CAWSVLGTGNEQFF.

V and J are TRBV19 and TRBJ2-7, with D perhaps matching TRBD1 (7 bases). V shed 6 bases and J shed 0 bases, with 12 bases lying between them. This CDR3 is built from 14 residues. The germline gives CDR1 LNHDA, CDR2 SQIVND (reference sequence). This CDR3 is CASRSRGDSYEQYF. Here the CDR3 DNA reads TGTGCCAGTAGGAGCAGGGGGGACTCCTACGAGCAGTACTTC.